A selection of T cell receptor beta chains follows, all from one sample in a study of CD8+CD57+ T cells in acquired aplastic anemia. TCRdb analysed the reads with MiXCR anew, one entry per CDR3 protein. In the table there are approximately 470,000 distinct CDR3 sequences, around 30% of which are singletons. The sample comprised sorted CD4+, CD8+, or CD8+CD57+ T cells (not recorded which) from PBMCs. The receptor source for this set is a human donor with aplastic anemia. The CDR3 runs from the conserved cysteine through the conserved F or W. D genes are given only for firm matches. Size tells how often a clone was seen (once, few, many) or the class of an expanded clone, and some rows leave it out.

abundance | len | j_gene | d_gene | v_gene | CDR3aa | CDR3nt
- | 13 | TRBJ2-7 | - | TRBV5-1 | CASRLRGSYEQYF | TGCGCCAGCAGGTTAAGGGGCTCCTACGAGCAGTACTTC
- | 15 | TRBJ1-4 | - | TRBV7-2 | CASSLAGGTFEKLFF | TGTGCCAGCAGCTTAGCCGGGGGCACTTTTGAAAAACTGTTTTTT
once | 12 | TRBJ1-5 | - | TRBV19 | CASGSINQPQHF | TGTGCCAGTGGGTCGATCAATCAGCCCCAGCATTTT
- | 17 | TRBJ2-4 | - | TRBV4-1 | CASSQETSRNPKNIQYF | TGCGCCAGCAGCCAAGAAACTAGCCGTAATCCCAAAAACATTCAGTACTTC
many | 14 | TRBJ1-6 | - | TRBV7-9 | CASSPDIPHSPLHF | TGTGCCAGCAGCCCCGACATACCTCACTCACCCCTCCACTTT
- | 15 | TRBJ1-2 | - | TRBV11-2 | CASIAIPGQPYGYTF | TGTGCCAGCATTGCTATACCGGGACAACCCTATGGCTACACCTTC
- | 13 | TRBJ2-7 | - | TRBV19 | CASRGRETYEQYF | TGTGCCAGTAGGGGCAGGGAAACCTACGAGCAGTACTTC
- | 14 | TRBJ2-7 | TRBD2 | TRBV6-1 | CASSALAGGNEQYF | TGTGCCAGCAGTGCTCTAGCGGGGGGCAACGAGCAGTACTTC
few | 15 | TRBJ2-7 | - | TRBV27 | CASSSSSPTNHEQYF | TGTGCCAGCAGTTCTTCTTCCCCAACAAACCACGAGCAGTACTTC
medium-sized | 13 | TRBJ1-6 | - | TRBV2 | CASRTAGNSPLHF | TGTGCCAGCAGGACAGCTGGTAATTCACCCCTCCACTTT
- | 11 | TRBJ1-2 | - | TRBV20-1 | CSASRRDGYTF | TGCAGTGCTTCCCGGAGGGATGGCTACACCTTC
few | 15 | TRBJ1-6 | - | TRBV20-1 | CSARAGLSYNSPLHF | TGCAGTGCTAGAGCGGGCCTCTCCTATAATTCACCCCTCCACTTT
many | 14 | TRBJ1-1 | - | TRBV29-1 | CSVTGQTPNTEAFF | TGCAGCGTGACTGGACAGACGCCAAACACTGAAGCTTTCTTT
many | 14 | TRBJ1-1 | TRBD1 | TRBV10-2 | CASRSQGATTEAFF | TGCGCCAGCAGATCACAGGGGGCAACCACTGAAGCTTTCTTT
- | 16 | TRBJ2-3 | TRBD1 | TRBV28 | CASSTPGQGTTHTQYF | TGTGCCAGCAGTACTCCGGGACAGGGGACCACCCATACGCAGTATTTT
many | 14 | TRBJ1-3 | TRBD1 | TRBV2 | CASRDGTAGNTIYF | TGTGCCAGCAGGGACGGGACAGCAGGAAACACCATATATTTT
- | 11 | TRBJ1-1 | - | TRBV20-1 | CSAIWEPKAFF | TGCAGTGCTATCTGGGAACCTAAAGCTTTCTTT
- | 12 | TRBJ1-1 | - | TRBV25-1 | CASWTENTEAFF | TGTGCCAGCTGGACTGAGAACACTGAAGCTTTCTTT
- | 17 | TRBJ2-2 | TRBD2 | TRBV11-2 | CASRTREGTVNTGELFF | TGTGCCAGCAGAACCAGGGAGGGTACGGTGAACACCGGGGAGCTGTTTTTT
many | 14 | TRBJ1-5 | - | TRBV12-3/TRBV12-4 | CASSLLGAGQPQHF | TGTGCCAGCAGTTTATTGGGGGCAGGTCAGCCCCAGCATTTT